A selection of T cell receptor beta chains follows, all from one sample in a study of T cell clones after liver transplantation. The data were produced by immunoSEQ multiplex PCR, yet TCRdb's version contains in-frame clones alone and is incomplete. Here the sample spans approximately 72,000 clones, 90% being singletons. Sequences were derived from CD4+ T cells from blood, sampled before liver transplant. The receptors derive from a human donor who received a liver transplant. CDR3s include the opening cysteine and the closing phenylalanine or tryptophan. Each record gives: clone size, J gene, D gene, V gene, CDR3 DNA, CDR3 protein. A D gene is named only where the DNA matches it firmly. Clone sizes are given selectively: once, few, many, or a class where the clone is expanded.

>NA|TRBJ1-1|NA|TRBV19
TGTGCCAGTAGCACGCACTACAGGAACACTGAAGCTTTCTTT
CASSTHYRNTEAFF
>once|TRBJ2-7|NA|TRBV11-2
TGTGCCAGCAGCGGAAGCTCCTACGAGCAGTACTTC
CASSGSSYEQYF
>NA|TRBJ1-2|TRBD1|TRBV4-3
TGCGCCAGCAGCCAAGATCTAAAACAGGGGGTAAACTATGGCTACACCTTC
CASSQDLKQGVNYGYTF
>NA|TRBJ2-2|NA|TRBV7-9
TGTGCCAGCAGCGGTCTCAGGGCCCTGAACACCGGGGAGCTGTTTTTT
CASSGLRALNTGELFF
>NA|TRBJ2-7|NA|TRBV7-9
TGTGCCAGCAGCTCAATTGTTACCGGTAGCTCCTACGAGCAGTACTTC
CASSSIVTGSSYEQYF
>NA|TRBJ1-1|NA|TRBV19
TGTGCCAGTAGTGCCCAACAGGGATCTGAAGCTTTCTTT
CASSAQQGSEAFF
>NA|TRBJ2-5|NA|TRBV18
TGTGCCAGCTCATCGCCCGGGACTCCAGAGACCCAGTACTTC
CASSSPGTPETQYF
>NA|TRBJ1-2|NA|TRBV6-7
TGTGCCAGCAGCTCTACAGGGCGGGGCTACACCTTC
CASSSTGRGYTF
>NA|TRBJ2-5|TRBD2|TRBV19
TGTGCCAGTAGTATAACTAGCGGAAGATTGGAGACCCAGTACTTC
CASSITSGRLETQYF
>NA|TRBJ2-1|NA|TRBV9
TGTGCCAGCAGCGAGGATTGGTCTTCCTACAATGAGCAGTTCTTC
CASSEDWSSYNEQFF
>NA|TRBJ2-7|NA|TRBV19
TGTGCCAGTATCAACCCGAGGGAGGCATACGAGCAGTACTTC
CASINPREAYEQYF
>NA|TRBJ2-3|TRBD2|TRBV9
TGTGCCAGCAGCCCACTAGCGGGAGACCTCACAGATACGCAGTATTTT
CASSPLAGDLTDTQYF
>once|TRBJ2-1|TRBD2|TRBV7-3
TGTGCCAGCAGCTTATCCGGACTAGCAGCCTACAATGAGCAGTTCTTC
CASSLSGLAAYNEQFF
>NA|TRBJ1-3|TRBD1|TRBV14
TGTGCCAGCAGCCAAGACCTCGGGACAGCTACTGGAAACACCATATATTTT
CASSQDLGTATGNTIYF
>NA|TRBJ2-7|TRBD1|TRBV5-6
TGTGCCAGCAGCTCCCTGAGGGGGCCTAACGAGCAGTACTTC
CASSSLRGPNEQYF
>NA|TRBJ1-5|TRBD1|TRBV6-5
TGTGCCAGCAGTAGGACAGGGGGGAGCAATCAGCCCCAGCATTTT
CASSRTGGSNQPQHF
>few|TRBJ2-2|NA|TRBV5-4
TGTGCCAGCAGCCCCGTCCGGGAGAACACCGGGGAGCTGTTTTTT
CASSPVRENTGELFF
>NA|TRBJ1-1|NA|TRBV10-1
TGCGCCAGCAGTGATACAGGGCGCCGGGGGGACACTGAAGCTTTCTTT
CASSDTGRRGDTEAFF
>NA|TRBJ2-6|NA|TRBV15
TGTGCCACCAGCAGACATCTCGGGGACTCTGGGGCCAACGTCCTGACTTTC
CATSRHLGDSGANVLTF